This T cell receptor (beta chain) was obtained from a study of T-cell memory formation after mild COVID-19. Study-wide context: TCR clusters showed largely donor specificity.

V lost 0 bases to trimming and J lost 3 bases, with 6 bases between them. The germline V gene encodes CDR1 SGHDT and CDR2 YYEEEE. The CDR3 covers 13 residues. General study points: Contracting CD4+ clones lay largely in CM and EM, with CD8+ ones residing in EMRA. Day 15 to 85 contracting clones showed balanced CD4/CD8; later expanders leaned CD4+.

TCR alpha and TCR beta cDNA libraries carrying sample barcodes and UMIs were produced by 5'RACE using constant-segment primers. TCRdb re-derived calls from the 5' RACE reads in MiXCR, one entry per CDR3 protein. The sample includes 250,000 to 300,000 distinct CDR3 sequences, 7% to 10% of them seen just once. Of note for this clonotype: No antigen is known for it.

The clonotype comes from a man aged 18 to 29 who had mild COVID-19 (a few samples of this study predate the infection). Cell type and time point are not known. The rearrangement links TRBV5-6 to TRBJ1-1, with D possibly matching TRBD1 (5 bases). The sample comprised PBMCs or a T cell subset sorted from them (not recorded which). In nucleotides, the CDR3 is TGTGCCAGCAGCTTGGGACAGTACACTGAAGCTTTCTTT. This codes for CASSLGQYTEAFF.